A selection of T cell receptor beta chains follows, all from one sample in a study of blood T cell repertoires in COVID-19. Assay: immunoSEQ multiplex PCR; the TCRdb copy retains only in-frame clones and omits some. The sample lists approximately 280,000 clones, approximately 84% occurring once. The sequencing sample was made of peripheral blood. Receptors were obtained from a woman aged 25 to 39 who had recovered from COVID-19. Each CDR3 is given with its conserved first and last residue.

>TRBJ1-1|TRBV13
CASSLVESGKENTEAFF
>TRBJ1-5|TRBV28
CASSTLRGMGQPQHF
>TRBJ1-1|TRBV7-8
CASSLTDRVDTEAFF
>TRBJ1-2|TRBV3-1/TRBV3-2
CASSPNAGQAGGYTF
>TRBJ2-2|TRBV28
CASNRGALTGELFF
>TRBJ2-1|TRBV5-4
CASSLAVGGPWNEQFF
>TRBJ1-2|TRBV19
CASSSRSPREGYGYTF
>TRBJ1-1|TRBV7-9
CASSLKEGARTEAFF
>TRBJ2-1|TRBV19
CASGEGGSEYEQFF
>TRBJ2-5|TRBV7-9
CASSFLGGETQYF
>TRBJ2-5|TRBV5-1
CASSLGLAVQETQYF
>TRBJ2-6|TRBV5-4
CASSLVAGRRSPGANVLTF
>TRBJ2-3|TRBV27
CASRLASGTDTQYF
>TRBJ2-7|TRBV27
CAIGTDRSYEQYF
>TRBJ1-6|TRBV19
CASSLSDGRNSPLHF
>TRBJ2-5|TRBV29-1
CSVEDLGLADETQYF
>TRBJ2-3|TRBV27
CASSFQRTVTDTQYF
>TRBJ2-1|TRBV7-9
CASSLREYGEQFF
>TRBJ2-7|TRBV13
CASSPSGRGDDEQYF
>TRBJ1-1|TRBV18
CASSLLQSDTEAFF
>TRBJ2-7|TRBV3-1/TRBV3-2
CASSRSSGRSILEQYF
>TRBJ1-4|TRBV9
CASTRAGEKLFF
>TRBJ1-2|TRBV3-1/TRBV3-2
CASSPGTGGYTF
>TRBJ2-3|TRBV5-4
CASSLLKASTDTQYF
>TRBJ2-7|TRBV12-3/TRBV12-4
CASSWGLASEQYF
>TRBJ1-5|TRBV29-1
CSVGGTRGDQPQHF
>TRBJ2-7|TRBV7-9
CASSDPTGGGYEQYF
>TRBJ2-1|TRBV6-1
CASSGLAGWGNNEQFF
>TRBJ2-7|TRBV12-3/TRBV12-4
CASSPDRYEQYF
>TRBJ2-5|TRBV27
CASSPPETQYF
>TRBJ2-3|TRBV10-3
CAISDGAGGADTQYF
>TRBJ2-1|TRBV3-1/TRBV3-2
CATGSGSSYNEQFF
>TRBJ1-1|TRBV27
CASSSRSSEAFF
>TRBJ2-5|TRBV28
CASSFSRVMSQYF
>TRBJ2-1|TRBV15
CATSRAAGGGNEQFF
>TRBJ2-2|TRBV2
CASKAVGLGKAGAGGELFF
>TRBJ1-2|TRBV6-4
CASSEGTSGYTF
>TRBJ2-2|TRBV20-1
CSASRGTEGGELFF
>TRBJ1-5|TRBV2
CASKQQGGRQPQHF
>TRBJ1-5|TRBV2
CASHRDSNQPQHF